This T cell receptor (beta chain) was recovered during a study of blood T cells in healthy people across ages. Healthy individuals of Caucasian origin from Russia, aged about 6 to 90, served as donors. In germline, CDR1 is MNHNS, CDR2 SASEGT. The CDR3 contains 15 residues. Trimming stripped 4 bases from V and 0 bases from J, with 10 bases between. Primed by a sample-barcoded 5' primer and a J-beta primer mix, a second PCR proceeded for roughly 6 to 12 cycles. A single record per CDR3 protein comes from TCRdb applying MiXCR to the 5' RACE reads. The table has around 700,000 distinct CDR3 sequences, around a quarter seen once. The data were also submitted as part of a second study, on T cells of mothers and their children.

This chain uses TRBV6-1 with TRBJ1-5; no firm D call. The clonotype was recovered from a boy under 18 in good health. Sequenced sample: blood. CDR3: CASSVIGTSNQPQHF. The CDR3 DNA sequence: TGTGCCAGCAGTGTTATCGGAACTAGCAATCAGCCCCAGCATTTT.